A selection of T cell receptor beta chains follows, all from one sample in a study of T cells after yellow fever vaccination. TCRdb passed the 5' RACE reads through MiXCR, listing each CDR3 protein once. Counted here are tens of thousands of distinct CDR3 sequences, about an eighth occurring once; the ten biggest clones make up 20% to 25%. Sequencing used CD8+ T cells not binding an NS4B(214-222) dextramer, sorted from PBMCs, obtained less than 25 days after the first yellow fever vaccination. These receptor sequences come from a man aged 18 to 35 who received the YFV17D yellow fever vaccine. Both conserved end residues are part of each CDR3. D genes are given only for firm matches. A row's size may be missing; if present it is once, few, many or a size class.

CDR3nt	CDR3aa	abundance	j_gene	d_gene	v_gene
TGTGCCAGCAGCTCTGGGACTAGCGGGGAAGATACGCAGTATTTT	CASSSGTSGEDTQYF	few	TRBJ2-3	TRBD2	TRBV12-3/TRBV12-4
TGTGCCAGCAGTATAAGCGGGGGGGCCGGAGCAGATACGCAGTATTTT	CASSISGGAGADTQYF	few	TRBJ2-3	TRBD2	TRBV12-3/TRBV12-4
TGTGCCAGCAGTTTCTCCCGCTACAATGAGCAGTTCTTC	CASSFSRYNEQFF	NA	TRBJ2-1	NA	TRBV27
TGTGCCAGCAGTTACATCGGACAGGGGAAAACCGGGGAGCTGTTTTTT	CASSYIGQGKTGELFF	few	TRBJ2-2	TRBD1	TRBV6-5
TGTGCCAGCAGCTTAGGCTCGGGGTCCTATGAGCAGTTCTTC	CASSLGSGSYEQFF	NA	TRBJ2-1	NA	TRBV7-9
TGTGCCAGCAGCTTAGCGGGGGGGGTCGCAGATACGCAGTATTTT	CASSLAGGVADTQYF	few	TRBJ2-3	TRBD2	TRBV11-2
TGTGCCAGCAGCTTAGGAGGGGGGGCCAGGACAGATACGCAGTATTTT	CASSLGGGARTDTQYF	few	TRBJ2-3	NA	TRBV7-3
TGTGCCAGCCGAACCATGAACACTGAAGCTTTCTTT	CASRTMNTEAFF	NA	TRBJ1-1	NA	TRBV6-1
TGTGCCAGCAGCCTGCGGTCATCGAACTACGAGCAGTACTTC	CASSLRSSNYEQYF	few	TRBJ2-7	NA	TRBV3-1
TGCGCCAGCAGCCCCCGGGACTTAAACATTCAGTACTTC	CASSPRDLNIQYF	many	TRBJ2-4	NA	TRBV4-1
TGTGCCAGCAGTTCTCGAGAGGGGGACAGGGGGGAGCTGTTTTTT	CASSSREGDRGELFF	NA	TRBJ2-2	TRBD1	TRBV6-5
TGTGCCAGCAGTTACCGGGGGAGGGATGAGCAGTTCTTC	CASSYRGRDEQFF	few	TRBJ2-1	TRBD2	TRBV6-6
TGTGCCACCAGCACCACACAGACGGCCCCCCAGACCGGGGAGCTGTTTTTT	CATSTTQTAPQTGELFF	NA	TRBJ2-2	NA	TRBV15
TGTGCCAGCAGCTTAGGACAGGGGGAAGATGAGCAGTTCTTC	CASSLGQGEDEQFF	NA	TRBJ2-1	TRBD1	TRBV7-4
TGCGCCAGCAGCTTGACGGAAGGGGGTCTGTATAGCAATCAGCCCCAGCATTTT	CASSLTEGGLYSNQPQHF	few	TRBJ1-5	NA	TRBV5-1
TGTGCCAGCAGCCATGGGGGCGGAATGCTCTCCGAGCAGTACTTC	CASSHGGGMLSEQYF	few	TRBJ2-7	NA	TRBV3-1
TGTGCCAGCAGCCCCAAACAGGGGACCGGGGAGCTGTTTTTT	CASSPKQGTGELFF	NA	TRBJ2-2	TRBD1	TRBV11-3
TGTGCCAGCAGCCTATTAGGAGGGGACGGGAACTACGAGCAGTACTTC	CASSLLGGDGNYEQYF	NA	TRBJ2-7	NA	TRBV7-8
TGCGCCAGCAGCCCGACAGCGAACACCGGGGAGCTGTTTTTT	CASSPTANTGELFF	few	TRBJ2-2	NA	TRBV4-1
TGTGCCTGGAGCGGGGGGGCCTTTTTGAGCGGGGAGCTGTTTTTT	CAWSGGAFLSGELFF	NA	TRBJ2-2	TRBD2	TRBV30
TGCAGCGTTAGGGACAGGGCCTATGGCTACACCTTC	CSVRDRAYGYTF	few	TRBJ1-2	TRBD1	TRBV29-1
TGTGCCAGCAGCTTTCTCCAGGAGACCTCTGTAGCCAAAAACATTCAGTACTTC	CASSFLQETSVAKNIQYF	NA	TRBJ2-4	NA	TRBV5-4
TGTGCCATCAGTGAGACGCGGACAGAAGCTTTCTTT	CAISETRTEAFF	NA	TRBJ1-1	NA	TRBV10-3
TGTGCCAGCAGCACGGACAGGGCCGAGGCACAGCCCCAGCATTTT	CASSTDRAEAQPQHF	NA	TRBJ1-5	TRBD1	TRBV7-9
TGTGCCAGCAGTTACCCGGGACAGGGGTACTCAACCTACGAGCAGTACTTC	CASSYPGQGYSTYEQYF	many	TRBJ2-7	TRBD1	TRBV6-2/TRBV6-3
TGTGCCAGCAGCCAAGATTTTATCGGGGCCTACGAGCAGTACTTC	CASSQDFIGAYEQYF	NA	TRBJ2-7	NA	TRBV4-2
TGTGCCACTTCACCGAGAGCGGGGGCTGCAGATACGCAGTATTTT	CATSPRAGAADTQYF	many	TRBJ2-3	TRBD2	TRBV24-1
TGTGCCAGCAGTCCCGGGGGGGCATATGGCTACACCTTC	CASSPGGAYGYTF	NA	TRBJ1-2	NA	TRBV27
TGTGCCAGCAGCTCCACAGGAGAATCCTACACAGATACGCAGTATTTT	CASSSTGESYTDTQYF	few	TRBJ2-3	NA	TRBV5-4
TGTGCCAGCAGCTTAGCGGGGGGGCGTTCGCAGTATTTT	CASSLAGGRSQYF	NA	TRBJ2-3	NA	TRBV7-9
TGTGCCAGCAGCTTAACAGCGTTCTCCTACGAGCAGTACTTC	CASSLTAFSYEQYF	few	TRBJ2-7	NA	TRBV7-8
TGTGCCAGCAGCTCGGGTGGTAGGGAGCTGTTTTTT	CASSSGGRELFF	few	TRBJ2-2	NA	TRBV6-6
TGTGCCAGCAGTTTCTTCCAGACTAGCCGGGATGAGCAGTTCTTC	CASSFFQTSRDEQFF	few	TRBJ2-1	TRBD2	TRBV27
TGCACCAGCAGCCAAGATCAGGACGGAACCCAAGAGACCCAGTACTTC	CTSSQDQDGTQETQYF	few	TRBJ2-5	NA	TRBV1
TGCGCCAGCAGCCAAGAGCTATTTCTGAACACTGAAGCTTTCTTT	CASSQELFLNTEAFF	few	TRBJ1-1	NA	TRBV4-3
TGTGCCTCAAGGCCGGGGAACACTGAAGCTTTCTTT	CASRPGNTEAFF	NA	TRBJ1-1	NA	TRBV25-1